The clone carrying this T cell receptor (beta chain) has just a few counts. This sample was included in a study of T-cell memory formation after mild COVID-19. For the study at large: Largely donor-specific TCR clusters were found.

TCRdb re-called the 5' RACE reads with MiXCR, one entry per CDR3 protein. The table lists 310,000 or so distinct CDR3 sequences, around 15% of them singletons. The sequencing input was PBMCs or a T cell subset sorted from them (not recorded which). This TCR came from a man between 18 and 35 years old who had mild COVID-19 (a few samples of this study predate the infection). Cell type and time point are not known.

CDR3 in DNA: TGTGCCAGCAGCTCCGGGACAGGGGCCCTACAGAGAGTAAAACTGTTTTTT. Protein product: CASSSGTGALQRVKLFF. The chain links TRBV7-8 to TRBJ1-4, with 10 positions matching TRBD1. This CDR3 contains 17 residues. The germline V gene has CDR1 SGHVS and CDR2 FQNEAQ. J was trimmed by 10 bases and V by 4 bases; bases with no gene match: 15.